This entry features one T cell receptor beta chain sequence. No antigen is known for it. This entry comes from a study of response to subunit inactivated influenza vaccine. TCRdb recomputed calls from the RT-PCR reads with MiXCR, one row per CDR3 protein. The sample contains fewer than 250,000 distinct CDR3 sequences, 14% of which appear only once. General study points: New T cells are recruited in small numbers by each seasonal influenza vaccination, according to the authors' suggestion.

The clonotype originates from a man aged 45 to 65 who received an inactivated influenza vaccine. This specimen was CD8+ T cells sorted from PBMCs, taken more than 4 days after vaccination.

The CDR3 region is CASSLETSRVYEQYF. The CDR3 DNA sequence: TGTGCCAGCAGCCTCGAAACCAGCAGAGTTTACGAGCAGTACTTC. J is TRBJ2-7 and V is TRBV4-2; D unclear. This CDR3 has 15 residues. The germline CDR1 and CDR2 sequences are LGHNA and YNFKEQ. V was trimmed by 4 bases and J by 4 bases, leaving 17 bases between them.